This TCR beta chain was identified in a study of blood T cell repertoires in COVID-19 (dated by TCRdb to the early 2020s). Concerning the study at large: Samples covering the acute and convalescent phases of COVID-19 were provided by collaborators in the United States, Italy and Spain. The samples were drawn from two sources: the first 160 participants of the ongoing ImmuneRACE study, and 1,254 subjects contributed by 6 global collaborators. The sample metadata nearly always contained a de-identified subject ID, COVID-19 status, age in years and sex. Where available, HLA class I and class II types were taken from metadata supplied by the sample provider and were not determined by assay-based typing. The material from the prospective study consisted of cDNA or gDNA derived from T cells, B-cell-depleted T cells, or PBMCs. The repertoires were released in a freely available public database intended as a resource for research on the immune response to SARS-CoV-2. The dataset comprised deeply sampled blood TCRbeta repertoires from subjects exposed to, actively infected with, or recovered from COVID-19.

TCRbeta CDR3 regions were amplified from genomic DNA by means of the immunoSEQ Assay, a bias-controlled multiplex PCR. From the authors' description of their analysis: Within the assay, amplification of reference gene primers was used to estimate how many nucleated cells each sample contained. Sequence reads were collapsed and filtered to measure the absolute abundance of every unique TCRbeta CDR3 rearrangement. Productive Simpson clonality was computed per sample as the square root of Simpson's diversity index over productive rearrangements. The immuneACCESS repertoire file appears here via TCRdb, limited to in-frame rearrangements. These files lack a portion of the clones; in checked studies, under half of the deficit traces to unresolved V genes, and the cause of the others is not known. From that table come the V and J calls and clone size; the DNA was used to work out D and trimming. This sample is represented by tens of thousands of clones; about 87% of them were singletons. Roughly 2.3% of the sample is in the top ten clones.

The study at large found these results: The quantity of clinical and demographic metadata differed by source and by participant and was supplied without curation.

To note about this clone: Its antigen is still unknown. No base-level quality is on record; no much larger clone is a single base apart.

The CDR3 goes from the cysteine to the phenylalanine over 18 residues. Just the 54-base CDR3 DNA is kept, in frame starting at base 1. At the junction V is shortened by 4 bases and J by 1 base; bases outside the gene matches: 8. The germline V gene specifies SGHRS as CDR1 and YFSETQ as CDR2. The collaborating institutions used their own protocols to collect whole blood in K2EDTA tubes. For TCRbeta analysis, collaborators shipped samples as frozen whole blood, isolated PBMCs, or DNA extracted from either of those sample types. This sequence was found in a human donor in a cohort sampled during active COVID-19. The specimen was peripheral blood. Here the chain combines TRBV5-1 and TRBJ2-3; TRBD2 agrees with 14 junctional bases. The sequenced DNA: TGCGCCAGCAGCCTAGGGACTAGCGGGGGAATCCGCACAGATACGCAGTATTTT. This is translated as CASSLGTSGGIRTDTQYF.